Listed below are T cell receptor beta chains from one sample, sequenced in a study of OX40 agonist ivuxolimab in advanced cancers. The table came from immunoSEQ multiplex PCR; TCRdb's copy has only in-frame clones and leaves some out. The profile shows some 60,000 clones, approximately 87% of them singletons. The starting material was CD4+ or CD8+ T cells sorted from blood, obtained in a trial of the OX40 agonist ivuxolimab. All receptors derive from an adult with an advanced solid tumor such as melanoma, head and neck, liver or kidney cancer. CDR3s include the opening cysteine and the closing phenylalanine or tryptophan. The D gene is left open where the match is weak. Part of the rows lack a size; the others show once, few, many or a class for expanded clones.

D: TRBD2
V: TRBV10-1
J: TRBJ2-3
size: -
DNA: TGCGCCAGCAGTGAGTTCGGACTAGCGGTGATATCCACAGATACGCAGTATTTT
CDR3: CASSEFGLAVISTDTQYF

D: TRBD1
V: TRBV6-6
J: TRBJ2-7
size: few
DNA: TGTGCCAGCAACGGACAGGGCGTCGACGAGCAGTACTTC
CDR3: CASNGQGVDEQYF

D: TRBD2
V: TRBV28
J: TRBJ2-7
size: -
DNA: TGTGCCACCGCCGATCGGCGGGGTCGTACCCCCGGGGGGGAGCAGTACTTC
CDR3: CATADRRGRTPGGEQYF

D: -
V: TRBV28
J: TRBJ2-1
size: -
DNA: TGTGCCAGCAGTGAGGACAGTTACAATGAGCAGTTCTTC
CDR3: CASSEDSYNEQFF

D: -
V: TRBV5-5
J: TRBJ1-5
size: -
DNA: TGTGCCAGCAGCTTGGAAGGCAGGGGAAGACACCATTTT
CDR3: CASSLEGRGRHHF

D: -
V: TRBV21-1
J: TRBJ2-1
size: -
DNA: TGTGCCAGCAGCAAAGAATCGGGACAGGGGGCGAGTCAGTCCTACAATGAGCAGTTCTTC
CDR3: CASSKESGQGASQSYNEQFF

D: -
V: TRBV28
J: TRBJ2-7
size: -
DNA: TGTGCCAGCAGTCCCATACCGGGGAACTACGAGCAGTACTTC
CDR3: CASSPIPGNYEQYF

D: -
V: TRBV10-2
J: TRBJ2-5
size: -
DNA: TGCGCCAGCAGACCCGGGACATTACAAGAGACCCAGTACTTC
CDR3: CASRPGTLQETQYF

D: TRBD2
V: TRBV2
J: TRBJ2-5
size: -
DNA: TGTGCCAGCAGTGGTGGGACTAGCGGGTCTGGGACCCAGTACTTC
CDR3: CASSGGTSGSGTQYF

D: TRBD1
V: TRBV10-3
J: TRBJ2-2
size: -
DNA: TGTGCCATCAGGACCGGGACAGGGCTCACCGGGGAGCTGTTTTTT
CDR3: CAIRTGTGLTGELFF

D: -
V: TRBV5-5
J: TRBJ2-5
size: few
DNA: TGTGCCAGCAGCAGGGGCCTTCAAGAGACCCAGTACTTC
CDR3: CASSRGLQETQYF

D: -
V: TRBV5-4
J: TRBJ1-1
size: -
DNA: TGTGCCAGCAGCTTGTCTTTTAACAAGAACACTGAAGCTTTCTTT
CDR3: CASSLSFNKNTEAFF

D: -
V: TRBV27
J: TRBJ2-7
size: -
DNA: TGTGCCAGCAGTATTATGACCCCACCCTACGAGCAGTACTTC
CDR3: CASSIMTPPYEQYF

D: TRBD2
V: TRBV5-1
J: TRBJ2-5
size: -
DNA: TGCGCCAGCAGCTTCGGGGGGTGGGAGACCCAGTACTTC
CDR3: CASSFGGWETQYF

D: TRBD1
V: TRBV5-1
J: TRBJ2-2
size: -
DNA: TGCGCCAGCAGCTTGGGGATCCAGGGGGCCGGGGAGCTGTTTTTT
CDR3: CASSLGIQGAGELFF

D: -
V: TRBV10-3
J: TRBJ2-7
size: once
DNA: TGTGCCATCAGGCCGACAGAAACCTACGAGCAGTACTTC
CDR3: CAIRPTETYEQYF

D: -
V: TRBV20-1
J: TRBJ2-7
size: -
DNA: TGCAGTGCCTCGAGACAATACGAGCAGTACTTC
CDR3: CSASRQYEQYF